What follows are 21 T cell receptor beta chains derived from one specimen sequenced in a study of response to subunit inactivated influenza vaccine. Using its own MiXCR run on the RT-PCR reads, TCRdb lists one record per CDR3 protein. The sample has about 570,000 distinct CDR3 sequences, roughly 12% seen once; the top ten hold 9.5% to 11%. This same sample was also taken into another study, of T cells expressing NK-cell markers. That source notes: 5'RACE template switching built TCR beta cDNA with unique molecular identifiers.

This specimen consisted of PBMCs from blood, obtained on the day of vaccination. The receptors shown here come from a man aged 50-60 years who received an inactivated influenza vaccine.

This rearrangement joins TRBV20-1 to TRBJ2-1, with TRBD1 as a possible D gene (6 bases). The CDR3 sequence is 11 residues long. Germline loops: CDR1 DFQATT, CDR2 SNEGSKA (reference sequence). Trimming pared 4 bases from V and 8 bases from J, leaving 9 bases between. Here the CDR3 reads CSANREYEQFF. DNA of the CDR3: TGCAGTGCTAACAGGGAATATGAGCAGTTCTTC.

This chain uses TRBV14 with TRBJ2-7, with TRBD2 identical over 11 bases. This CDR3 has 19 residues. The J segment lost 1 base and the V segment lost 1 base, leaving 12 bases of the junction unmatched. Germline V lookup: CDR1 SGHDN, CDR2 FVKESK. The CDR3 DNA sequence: TGTGCCAGCAGCCAAGGTAAAAATCCGGGACTAGCGGCATCCTACGAGCAGTACTTC. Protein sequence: CASSQGKNPGLAASYEQYF.

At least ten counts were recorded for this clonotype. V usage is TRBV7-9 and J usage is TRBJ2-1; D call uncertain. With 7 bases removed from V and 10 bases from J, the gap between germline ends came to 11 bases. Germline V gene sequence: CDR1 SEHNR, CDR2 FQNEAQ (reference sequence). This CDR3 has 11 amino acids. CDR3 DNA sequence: TGTGCCAGCACCTTGGGTTGGGAGCAGTTCTTC. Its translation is CASTLGWEQFF.

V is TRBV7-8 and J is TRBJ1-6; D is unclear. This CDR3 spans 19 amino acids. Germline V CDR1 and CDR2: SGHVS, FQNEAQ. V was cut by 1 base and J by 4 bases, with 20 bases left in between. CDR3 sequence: CASSLGVGLDITYNSPLHF. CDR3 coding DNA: TGTGCCAGCAGCTTAGGAGTCGGGCTAGATATTACTTATAATTCACCCCTCCACTTT.

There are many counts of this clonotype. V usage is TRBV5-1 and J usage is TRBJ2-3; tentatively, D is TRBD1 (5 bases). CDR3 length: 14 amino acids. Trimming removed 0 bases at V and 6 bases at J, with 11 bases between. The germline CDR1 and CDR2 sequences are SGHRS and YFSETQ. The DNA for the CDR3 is TGCGCCAGCAGCTTGGGCCAGGGCCGGGATACGCAGTATTTT. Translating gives CASSLGQGRDTQYF.

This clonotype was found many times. DNA for the CDR3: TGTGCCAGCAGCCAACGACGGGACAAGGAAGTTCAGTACTTC. This translates into CASSQRRDKEVQYF. V usage is TRBV3-1 and J usage is TRBJ2-7; a possible D gene is TRBD1 (6 bases). V was trimmed by 2 bases and J by 10 bases, leaving 18 bases between them. Germline values: CDR1 LGHDT, CDR2 YNNKEL (reference sequence). CDR3 length: 14 amino acids.

CDR3 nucleotide sequence: TGTGCCAGCACCGGACAGGGGGAGGGTTCACCCCTCCACTTT. It encodes CASTGQGEGSPLHF. The chain carries TRBV6-2 or TRBV6-3 and TRBJ1-6, with 10 bases matching TRBD1. Germline CDR1 reads MNHEY; CDR2 reads SVGEGT. This CDR3 contains 14 residues. The V segment lost 7 bases and the J segment 9 bases; nucleotides outside the gene matches: 6.

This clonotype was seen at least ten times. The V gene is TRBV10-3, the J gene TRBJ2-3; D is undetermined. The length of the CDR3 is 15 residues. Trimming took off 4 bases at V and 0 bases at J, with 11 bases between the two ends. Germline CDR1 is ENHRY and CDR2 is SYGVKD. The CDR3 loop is CAISVQWRSTDTQYF. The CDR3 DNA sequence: TGTGCCATCAGTGTCCAGTGGCGGAGCACAGATACGCAGTATTTT.

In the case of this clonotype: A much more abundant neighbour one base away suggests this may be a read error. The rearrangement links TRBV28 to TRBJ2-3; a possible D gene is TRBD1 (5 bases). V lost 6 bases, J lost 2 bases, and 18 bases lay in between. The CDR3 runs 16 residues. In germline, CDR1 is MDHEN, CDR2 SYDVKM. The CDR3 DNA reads TGTGCCAGCAGACGACAGCGATGGCCTATCACAGATACGCAGTATTTT. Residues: CASRRQRWPITDTQYF.

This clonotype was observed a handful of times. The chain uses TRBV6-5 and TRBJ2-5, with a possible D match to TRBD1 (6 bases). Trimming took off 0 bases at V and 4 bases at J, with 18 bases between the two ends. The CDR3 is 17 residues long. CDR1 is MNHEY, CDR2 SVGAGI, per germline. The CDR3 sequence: CASSYSGGRGKAETQYF. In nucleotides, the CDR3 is TGTGCCAGCAGTTACTCAGGGGGTAGGGGGAAAGCAGAGACCCAGTACTTC.

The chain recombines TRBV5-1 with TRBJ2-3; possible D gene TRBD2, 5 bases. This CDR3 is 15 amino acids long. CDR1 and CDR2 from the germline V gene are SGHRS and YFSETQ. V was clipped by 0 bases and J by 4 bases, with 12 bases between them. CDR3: CASSLGSGSSDTQYF. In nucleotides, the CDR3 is TGCGCCAGCAGCTTGGGTTCGGGGAGTTCAGATACGCAGTATTTT.

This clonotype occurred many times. The CDR3 region is CSAAVGRNEQFF. The DNA for the CDR3 is TGCAGTGCGGCGGTAGGAAGGAATGAGCAGTTCTTC. V is TRBV20-1 and J is TRBJ2-1, with D uncertain. CDR1 is DFQATT, CDR2 SNEGSKA, per germline (reference sequence). The V and J ends lost 6 bases and 7 bases respectively, with 13 bases between them. CDR3 length: 12 amino acids.

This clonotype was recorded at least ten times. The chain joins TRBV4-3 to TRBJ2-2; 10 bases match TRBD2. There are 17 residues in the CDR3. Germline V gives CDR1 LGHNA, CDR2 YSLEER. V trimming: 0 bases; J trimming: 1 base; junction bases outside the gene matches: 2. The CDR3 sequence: CASSQDASGGNTGELFF. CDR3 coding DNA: TGCGCCAGCAGCCAAGATGCTAGCGGGGGGAACACCGGGGAGCTGTTTTTT.

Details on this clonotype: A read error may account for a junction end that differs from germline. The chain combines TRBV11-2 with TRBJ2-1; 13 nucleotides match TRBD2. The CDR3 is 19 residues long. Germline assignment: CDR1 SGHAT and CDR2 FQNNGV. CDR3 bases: TGTGACAGCATCCGTCCGGGACTAGCGGGGTATAGCTCCTACAATGAGCAGTTCTTC. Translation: CDSIRPGLAGYSSYNEQFF.

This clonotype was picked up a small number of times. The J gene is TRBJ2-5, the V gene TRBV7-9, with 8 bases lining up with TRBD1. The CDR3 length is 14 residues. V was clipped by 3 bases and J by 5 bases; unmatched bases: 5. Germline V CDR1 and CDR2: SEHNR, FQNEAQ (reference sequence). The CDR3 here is CASSFNDRGETQYF. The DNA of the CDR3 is TGTGCCAGCAGCTTTAACGACAGGGGTGAGACCCAGTACTTC.

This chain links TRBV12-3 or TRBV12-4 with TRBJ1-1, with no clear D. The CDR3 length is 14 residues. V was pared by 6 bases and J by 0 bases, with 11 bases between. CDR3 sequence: CASRQRPLNTEAFF. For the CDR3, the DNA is TGTGCCAGCAGACAAAGACCCTTGAACACTGAAGCTTTCTTT.

The CDR3, as DNA: TGTGCCAGCCGAGCCGGTAATGAAAAACTGTTTTTT. This encodes CASRAGNEKLFF. The V gene is TRBV6-1, the J gene TRBJ1-4; D is ambiguous. The CDR3 covers 12 residues. Between the trimmed V and J ends, which lost 8 bases and 4 bases, there was a span of 8 bases. Per germline, CDR1 MNHNS and CDR2 SASEGT.

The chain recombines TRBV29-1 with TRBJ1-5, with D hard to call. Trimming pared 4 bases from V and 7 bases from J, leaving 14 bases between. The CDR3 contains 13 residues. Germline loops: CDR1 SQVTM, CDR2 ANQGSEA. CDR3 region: CSVVGQRGQPQHF. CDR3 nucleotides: TGCAGCGTTGTCGGGCAGCGAGGACAGCCCCAGCATTTT. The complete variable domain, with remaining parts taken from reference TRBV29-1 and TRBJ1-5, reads SAVISQKPSRDICQRGTSLTIQCQVDSQVTMMFWYRQQPGQSLTLIATANQGSEATYESGFVIDKFPISRPNLTFSTLTVSNMSPEDSSIYLCSVVGQRGQPQHFGDGTRLSIL.

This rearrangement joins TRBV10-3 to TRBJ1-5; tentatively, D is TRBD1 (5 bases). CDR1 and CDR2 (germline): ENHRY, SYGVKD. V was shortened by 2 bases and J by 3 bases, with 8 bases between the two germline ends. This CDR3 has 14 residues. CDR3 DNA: TGTGCCATCAGTGAGATGGACATCAATCAGCCCCAGCATTTT. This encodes CAISEMDINQPQHF.

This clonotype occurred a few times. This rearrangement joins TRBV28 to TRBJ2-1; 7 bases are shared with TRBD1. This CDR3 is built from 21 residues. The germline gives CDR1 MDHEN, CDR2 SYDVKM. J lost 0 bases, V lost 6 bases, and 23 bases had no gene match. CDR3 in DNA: TGTGCCAGCAGCTCCCACCGTTTGAGAGGGGGCTCCCCGAGCTCCTACAATGAGCAGTTCTTC. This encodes CASSSHRLRGGSPSSYNEQFF.

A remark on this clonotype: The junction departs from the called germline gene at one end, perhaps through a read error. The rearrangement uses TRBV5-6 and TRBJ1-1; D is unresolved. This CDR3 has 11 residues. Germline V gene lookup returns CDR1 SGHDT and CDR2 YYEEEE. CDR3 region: CASSSYTEAIF. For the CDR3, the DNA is TGTGCCAGCAGCTCCTACACTGAAGCTATCTTT.